This record concerns one T cell receptor (beta chain) sequence. The antigen remains unidentified. Each sample yielded roughly 92,000 assayed TCR templates. The data were produced by immunoSEQ multiplex PCR, yet TCRdb's version contains in-frame clones alone and is incomplete. Of more than 85,000 clones listed, just over 90% are singletons. V lost 4 bases and J lost 1; bases outside the gene matches: 9. The germline V gene encodes CDR1 SGHAT and CDR2 FQNNGV. The CDR3 totals 17 residues. The data were obtained in a study of siplizumab effects on memory and regulatory T cells. Study-wide results and caveats: There appeared to be greater diversity in naive T cells than in memory cells, and naive T cells seemed major contributors to the alloresponse. Relative to controls at around 29%, mappable alloreactive CD4+ clones exhibited a mean Treg-derived proportion of approximately 70% with siplizumab. Proliferating siplizumab-culture Treg suppressive function went unconfirmed.

The chain combines TRBV11-2 with TRBJ2-1, with 8 bases lining up with TRBD2. The TCR originated in a human donor in good health. Material for sequencing was Tregs sorted from blood. CDR3 in amino acids: CASSSRGGVGSYNEQFF. The CDR3 coding sequence is TGTGCCAGCAGCTCCCGGGGGGGAGTTGGGTCCTACAATGAGCAGTTCTTC.